Given below is one T cell receptor beta chain in context. Some clones are missing from TCRdb's copy, which holds only in-frame ones; the method was immunoSEQ multiplex PCR. The sample holds under 95,000 clones, about 94% seen once. The V gene's germline CDR1 is SGHRS and CDR2 YFSETQ. V trimming: 4 bases; J trimming: 0 bases; junction bases outside the gene matches: 9. The length of the CDR3 is 18 residues. This sample was taken from a study of technical replicates of blood from a handful of donors. This chain uses TRBV5-1 with TRBJ2-7; 14 bases agree with TRBD2. This clonotype was obtained from a human donor in good health. The sequenced material came from T cells isolated from PBMCs. DNA of the CDR3: TGCGCCAGCAGCGGGGGACTAGCGGGAGCGATCCTCTCCTACGAGCAGTACTTC. Translation: CASSGGLAGAILSYEQYF.